This T cell receptor (beta chain) emerged from a study of blood T cell repertoires in COVID-19. Study-level background: Material from acute and convalescent COVID-19 was sourced from the United States, Italy and Spain.

The CDR3 has 14 residues. V was cut by 5 bases and J by 0 bases, with 8 bases left in between. CDR1 and CDR2 (germline): SGHNT, YENEEA. Method: immunoSEQ multiplex PCR; TCRdb's copy keeps in-frame clones and lacks some. The sample gives more than 95,000 clones, 85% of which show up once; around 4.1% is in the top ten. The chain links TRBV11-3 to TRBJ2-1; D ambiguous. Sequences were obtained from peripheral blood. This clonotype was obtained from a man aged 45-65 years with acute or convalescent COVID-19. The CDR3 loop is CASSHPVSYNEQFF. Here the CDR3 DNA reads TGTGCCAGCAGCCATCCGGTCTCCTACAATGAGCAGTTCTTC.